The present T cell receptor (beta chain) was sequenced within a study of read filtering for tumor transcriptome and immune sequencing (dated by TCRdb to 2018 to 2021). For the wider study: Of the patients in the cohort, around 18 were male and 14 were female, and their mean age was around 64 years, with a range of about 47 to 80. By revised international staging, about 8 patients were R-ISS I, 15 to 20 were R-ISS II and about seven were R-ISS III. After DNase treatment, whole-transcriptome libraries were prepared with the TruSeq RNA Access Library Prep Kit. Per sample, about 4.05 to 11 million TCR-region mapped reads were obtained with IR-seq, compared with only roughly 85 to 1,300 with RNA-seq. Using the same bone marrow samples, the study compared TCR repertoires obtained by targeted immune repertoire sequencing with those obtained by bulk whole-transcriptome sequencing. As a main aim, a read-filtering strategy for immune repertoire data was addressed, with the specific question being whether clonotypes supported by a single read should be removed.

General findings and caveats noted by the study authors: Rather than purified T cells, the sorted CD138-negative fraction was a mixed bone marrow immune population. Clonotypes were captured by IR-seq at much higher depth and more reliably than by RNA-seq, and smaller IR-seq throughput was sufficient for identification of most shared clonotypes. When single-read clonotypes were removed, the proportions of shared clonotypes in IR-seq and RNA-seq correlated more strongly. In IR-seq, single-read clonotypes were roughly 82% of clonotypes but roughly 3.2% of total reads; in RNA-seq they were about 75% of clonotypes and 35% to 45% of reads.

Its CDR3 holds 17 amino acids, cysteine through phenylalanine. CDR3 DNA is the only sequence kept; it has 51 bases, read in frame from the first base. Cut back by 0 bases and 0 bases, the V and J ends lie 15 bases apart. Reading the germline V gene (reference sequence) gives CDR1 DFQATT and CDR2 SNEGSKA. Each patient had bone marrow sampled at the time of active disease. Isolation of bone marrow mononuclear cells was performed by Ficoll-Hypaque density gradient centrifugation. Myeloma plasma cells were removed and CD138-negative cells were obtained by negative selection following labeling with CD138 magnetic microbeads on a MACS separator. Flow cytometry on an Attune NxT with CD138 antibodies was used to check the purity of the isolated cells. TRIzol reagent was used to extract total RNA, and a NanoDrop spectrophotometer was used to quantify the extracted RNA. Paired RNA-seq and IR-seq were performed on the CD138-negative bone marrow sample of each patient.

Starting from approximately 0.4 ug RNA, TCR libraries were constructed with the Immunoverse kit using molecular barcoded adaptors that cover the alpha/delta and beta/gamma chains. TCR library preparation used the same RNA that went into transcriptome sequencing. An Illumina HiSeq 4000 with 2 x 150 cycles was used to sequence the TCR libraries. The original pipeline was this. TCR reads were aligned to human V, D, J and C references and assembled into CDR3 clonotypes with MiXCR, including quality filtering and error correction. The tcR package in R was used to analyze clonotype counts and gene usage diversity. Raw mapping reads were checked after the RNA-seq reads had been mapped by STAR aligner version 2.5.3a onto the human GRCh37 genome. To test how sequencing depth affected the clonotypes detected, IR-seq fastq files were randomly downsampled with Seqtk 1.3. The public reads were reanalyzed by TCRdb: fastp trimming at Q25, MiXCR alignment, in-frame beta chains only. Identical CDR3 protein sequences are pooled into one entry, listed with their most common genes and DNA. The authors' filters were not applied to this entry. The sample table contains 100,000 to 150,000 distinct CDR3 sequences; only one count was recorded for 13% of them. The ten largest account for 8.4% of the sample.

To note about this clonotype: The antigen this receptor binds is unknown. No much larger clone is present one base from it, and per-base qualities are unavailable.

The material sequenced was a population of CD138-negative cells sorted from bone marrow. The cell subset or site label on this specimen signifies: bone marrow mononuclear cells depleted of CD138+ plasma/myeloma cells by negative magnetic selection. The V and J segments used are TRBV20-1 and TRBJ2-1, with a weak D call of TRBD2 (5 bases match). This sequence originates from a donor at least 40 years old with multiple myeloma. At the DNA level, the sequence is TGCAGTGCTAGAGATCAAAGCGGCCGAAGCTCCTACAATGAGCAGTTCTTC. This yields the protein CSARDQSGRSSYNEQFF.